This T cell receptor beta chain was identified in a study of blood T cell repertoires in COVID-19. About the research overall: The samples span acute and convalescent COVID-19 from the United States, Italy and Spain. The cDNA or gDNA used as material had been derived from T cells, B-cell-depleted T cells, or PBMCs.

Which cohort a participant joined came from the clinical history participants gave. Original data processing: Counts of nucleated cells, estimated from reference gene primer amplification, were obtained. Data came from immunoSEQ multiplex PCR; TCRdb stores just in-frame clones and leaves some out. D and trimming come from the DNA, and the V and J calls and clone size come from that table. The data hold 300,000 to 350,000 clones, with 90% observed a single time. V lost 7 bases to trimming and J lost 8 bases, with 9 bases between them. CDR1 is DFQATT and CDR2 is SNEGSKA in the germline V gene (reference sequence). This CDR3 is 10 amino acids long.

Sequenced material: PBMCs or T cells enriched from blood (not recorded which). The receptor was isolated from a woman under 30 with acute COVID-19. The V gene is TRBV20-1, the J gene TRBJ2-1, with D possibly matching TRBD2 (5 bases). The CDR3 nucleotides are TGCAGTGTAGCGCGCCATGAGCAGTTCTTC. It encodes CSVARHEQFF.